A selection of T cell receptor beta chains follows, all from one sample in a study of radiotherapy plus CTLA-4 blockade in lung cancer. Assay used: immunoSEQ multiplex PCR; TCRdb lists only in-frame clones, some missing. The sample has tens of thousands of clones, 60% to 85% seen once. The material was peripheral blood, obtained from a patient treated with radiotherapy plus ipilimumab. Source of these receptors: a human donor with non-small cell lung cancer that progressed on radiotherapy plus ipilimumab. Each CDR3 is given with its conserved first and last residue. The order of the fields is clone size, V gene, D gene, J gene, CDR3 protein, CDR3 DNA. The D gene is left open where the match is weak. For some rows the clone size is stated as once, few or many, or as a class when expanded; others skip it.

abundance: .; v_gene: TRBV9; d_gene: .; j_gene: TRBJ2-5; CDR3aa: CASSTRRGAPLAETQYF; CDR3nt: TGTGCCAGCAGTACAAGAAGGGGGGCTCCCCTTGCCGAGACCCAGTACTTC
abundance: few; v_gene: TRBV6-6; d_gene: TRBD1; j_gene: TRBJ2-1; CDR3aa: CASTPGGTAYNEQFF; CDR3nt: TGTGCCAGCACCCCAGGTGGGACAGCGTACAATGAGCAGTTCTTC
abundance: .; v_gene: TRBV6-4; d_gene: TRBD1; j_gene: TRBJ2-2; CDR3aa: CASRGQGVSTGELFF; CDR3nt: TGTGCCAGCAGGGGACAGGGGGTCTCCACCGGGGAGCTGTTTTTT
abundance: .; v_gene: TRBV4-3; d_gene: .; j_gene: TRBJ2-1; CDR3aa: CASSQGPGIYNEQFF; CDR3nt: TGCGCCAGCAGCCAAGGACCCGGCATTTACAATGAGCAGTTCTTC
abundance: .; v_gene: TRBV5-1; d_gene: TRBD1; j_gene: TRBJ1-6; CDR3aa: CASSSGQYNSPLHF; CDR3nt: TGCGCCAGCAGCTCGGGACAGTATAATTCACCCCTCCACTTT
abundance: .; v_gene: TRBV5-4; d_gene: TRBD2; j_gene: TRBJ2-7; CDR3aa: CASSLSSGSSYEQYF; CDR3nt: TGTGCCAGCAGCTTGAGTAGCGGGAGTTCCTACGAGCAGTACTTC
abundance: .; v_gene: TRBV4-2; d_gene: TRBD2; j_gene: TRBJ2-5; CDR3aa: CASNPGLAGGQETQYF; CDR3nt: TGTGCCAGCAATCCCGGACTAGCGGGAGGCCAAGAGACCCAGTACTTC
abundance: .; v_gene: TRBV10-3; d_gene: TRBD2; j_gene: TRBJ2-5; CDR3aa: CAISTREGSKGETQYF; CDR3nt: TGTGCCATCAGCACTCGGGAGGGGTCGAAGGGAGAGACCCAGTACTTC
abundance: .; v_gene: TRBV18; d_gene: .; j_gene: TRBJ1-5; CDR3aa: CASSPQGNQPQHF; CDR3nt: TGTGCCAGCTCACCGCAGGGCAATCAGCCCCAGCATTTT
abundance: .; v_gene: TRBV5-1; d_gene: TRBD1; j_gene: TRBJ1-2; CDR3aa: CASSLGTGQYGYTF; CDR3nt: TGCGCCAGCAGCTTGGGGACAGGCCAATATGGCTACACCTTC
abundance: .; v_gene: TRBV9; d_gene: TRBD1; j_gene: TRBJ2-5; CDR3aa: CASSDTRGREETQYF; CDR3nt: TGTGCCAGCAGCGATACCAGGGGGCGTGAAGAGACCCAGTACTTC
abundance: few; v_gene: TRBV7-9; d_gene: .; j_gene: TRBJ2-2; CDR3aa: CASSLVTFTGELFF; CDR3nt: TGTGCCAGCAGCTTAGTAACTTTCACCGGGGAGCTGTTTTTT
abundance: .; v_gene: TRBV10-2; d_gene: .; j_gene: TRBJ1-1; CDR3aa: CASSESFGRGNTEAFF; CDR3nt: TGCGCCAGCAGTGAGTCTTTCGGCAGGGGGAACACTGAAGCTTTCTTT
abundance: .; v_gene: TRBV11-2; d_gene: .; j_gene: TRBJ2-1; CDR3aa: CASSFRLARYNEQFF; CDR3nt: TGTGCCAGCAGCTTCCGGCTAGCCCGTTACAATGAGCAGTTCTTC
abundance: .; v_gene: TRBV27; d_gene: TRBD1; j_gene: TRBJ1-1; CDR3aa: CASSSRTGGYLSEAFF; CDR3nt: TGTGCCAGCAGTTCCCGGACAGGGGGGTATTTGTCTGAAGCTTTCTTT
abundance: .; v_gene: TRBV6-1; d_gene: .; j_gene: TRBJ1-6; CDR3aa: CASSAYGENSPLHF; CDR3nt: TGTGCCAGCAGTGCGTACGGGGAGAATTCACCCCTCCACTTT
abundance: .; v_gene: TRBV11-2; d_gene: TRBD2; j_gene: TRBJ2-5; CDR3aa: CASSPRGTSGAQETQYF; CDR3nt: TGTGCCAGCAGCCCTAGGGGGACTAGCGGGGCCCAAGAGACCCAGTACTTC
abundance: .; v_gene: TRBV6-5; d_gene: .; j_gene: TRBJ1-1; CDR3aa: CASSYSRSQGAAFF; CDR3nt: TGTGCCAGCAGTTACTCGAGGTCCCAGGGAGCGGCTTTCTTT
abundance: .; v_gene: TRBV28; d_gene: .; j_gene: TRBJ1-1; CDR3aa: CASSPQGEAFF; CDR3nt: TGTGCCAGCAGTCCCCAGGGTGAAGCTTTCTTT
abundance: .; v_gene: TRBV9; d_gene: .; j_gene: TRBJ2-2; CDR3aa: CASSPARANTGELFF; CDR3nt: TGTGCCAGCAGCCCCGCCAGGGCGAACACCGGGGAGCTGTTTTTT
abundance: .; v_gene: TRBV2; d_gene: .; j_gene: TRBJ2-1; CDR3aa: CASSEARGVLNEQFF; CDR3nt: TGTGCCAGCAGTGAGGCCAGGGGGGTTCTGAATGAGCAGTTCTTC
abundance: few; v_gene: TRBV28; d_gene: TRBD1; j_gene: TRBJ1-4; CDR3aa: CASSPLDRDATNEKLFF; CDR3nt: TGTGCCAGCAGTCCTCTTGACAGGGACGCAACTAATGAAAAACTGTTTTTT
abundance: .; v_gene: TRBV21-1; d_gene: .; j_gene: TRBJ2-7; CDR3aa: CASSKLWGREWRYEQYF; CDR3nt: TGTGCCAGCAGCAAATTGTGGGGCAGGGAGTGGCGCTACGAGCAGTACTTC
abundance: .; v_gene: TRBV29-1; d_gene: .; j_gene: TRBJ1-1; CDR3aa: CSVEVERDTEAFF; CDR3nt: TGCAGCGTTGAAGTTGAGAGGGACACTGAAGCTTTCTTT
abundance: .; v_gene: TRBV30; d_gene: .; j_gene: TRBJ2-7; CDR3aa: CAWSTGTPYEQYF; CDR3nt: TGTGCCTGGAGTACCGGGACACCCTACGAGCAGTACTTC
abundance: .; v_gene: TRBV5-5; d_gene: TRBD1; j_gene: TRBJ1-5; CDR3aa: CASSLDTGGYGQPQHF; CDR3nt: TGTGCCAGCAGCTTGGATACAGGGGGCTACGGTCAGCCCCAGCATTTT
abundance: few; v_gene: TRBV29-1; d_gene: .; j_gene: TRBJ1-2; CDR3aa: CSVEEPGAGGYTF; CDR3nt: TGCAGCGTTGAAGAACCGGGGGCGGGAGGCTACACCTTC
abundance: .; v_gene: TRBV6-5; d_gene: .; j_gene: TRBJ1-1; CDR3aa: CASSYSGQGDRAFF; CDR3nt: TGTGCCAGCAGTTACTCAGGGCAGGGTGATCGGGCTTTCTTT